This entry describes one T cell receptor (beta chain). This clonotype has a count of ten or more. Its antigen is not yet known. Base qualities are not provided; no much larger clone lies one nucleotide away. This entry comes from a study of T-cell reconstitution after alpha-beta-depleted transplantation in children (dated by TCRdb to about 2016). About the investigation overall: Using TCR repertoire profiling, the study quantitatively followed how T-cell immune reconstitution unfolded in children after TCRalphabeta/CD19-depleted allogeneic hematopoietic cell transplantation. What the research found in general, with its limitations: Hyperexpanded clone frequencies declined over subsequent months; after one year, T-cell counts and TCRbeta diversity were mostly attributed to newly produced T cells. Apparently early alphabetaT-cell count recovery about two months after transplant reportedly relied on only several hundred rapidly expanded clones derived from non-depleted graft cells. In some patients, the high TCRbeta diversity seen at day 60 was put down to recipient T cells and intrathymic progenitors that had survived conditioning.

The library was produced with PCR. Sequencing was performed on an Illumina HiSeq 2500. To normalize quantification of the TCRbeta repertoire, the TCR libraries were built with molecular barcoding that relied on unique molecular identifiers. The public reads were reanalyzed by TCRdb: fastp trimming at Q25, MiXCR alignment, in-frame beta chains only. Merged by CDR3 protein, the rows form single entries marked with the most common genes and DNA. A total of approximately 31,000 distinct CDR3 sequences appear in this sample, nearly 6.5% of them only once. 27% of the sample rests with the top ten. From the germline V gene (reference sequence), CDR1 is MNHEY and CDR2 is SMNVEV. V ends up 6 bases short and J 3 bases short, with an unmatched junction base count of 4. The CDR3 contains 13 residues, cysteine and phenylalanine counted. Only the CDR3 part of the read is kept: 39 bases, read in frame from the first base.

The sample's time point label, in plain terms: day 60 (about 2 months) after transplantation. The treatment or condition label on this specimen signifies: allogeneic hematopoietic cell transplantation with graft depleted of TCRalphabeta T cells and CD19 B cells. Transplant recipients were children who received TCRalphabeta/CD19-depleted allogeneic hematopoietic cell grafts. The sequences come from peripheral blood, collected 60 days after TCRalphabeta/CD19-depleted stem cell transplant. The chain is made from TRBV27 and TRBJ1-2; 7 bases in the middle match TRBD1. The clonotype was recovered from a child younger than two who had a stem cell transplant for acute myeloid leukemia, so the T cells may come from the graft donor. The DNA sequence is as follows: TGTGCCAGCAGGTTCGACAGGGACTATGGCTACACCTTC. Its translation reads: CASRFDRDYGYTF.